Below, 21 T cell receptor beta chains from the same sample are listed, as sequenced in a study of T-cell reconstitution after alpha-beta-depleted transplantation in children (dated by TCRdb to 2016 to 2018). The treatment or condition label, read with the paper, signifies: allogeneic hematopoietic cell transplantation with graft depleted of TCRalphabeta T cells and CD19 B cells. The library was prepared using PCR. Sequencer: Illumina HiSeq 2500. TCR library preparation used molecular barcoding, with unique molecular identifiers applied to normalize quantification of the TCRbeta repertoire. Using fastp at Q25 and MiXCR, TCRdb reprocessed the public reads and kept productive beta chains. Every entry covers one CDR3 protein and lists the most common genes and DNA from its rows. The sample records 800,000 to 1,000,000 distinct CDR3 sequences, about 29% of which are singletons. The ten largest account for more than 25% of the sample.

The source was PBMCs, mostly from graft donor cells, collected 360 days after TCRalphabeta/CD19-depleted stem cell transplant. The receptors here all came from a boy under two years old who had a stem cell transplant for SCID, so the T cells may come from the graft donor.

The rearrangement joins TRBV10-3 to TRBJ2-7, with D perhaps being TRBD1 or TRBD2 (6 bases each). The CDR3 contains 17 residues. Germline V gene data show CDR1 as ENHRY and CDR2 as SYGVKD. The V end lost 0 bases, the J end lost 0 bases, and 15 bases lay between the germline ends. In nucleotides, the CDR3 is TGTGCCATCAGTGAGTCGGGGGGCAGGACCGGCTCCTACGAGCAGTACTTC. Translated, it gives CAISESGGRTGSYEQYF.

This clonotype showed up just a few times. CDR3 sequence (DNA): TGCGCCAGCAGCTCGGGACAGGTCTCTGGGGCCAACGTCCTGACTTTC. Amino acid sequence: CASSSGQVSGANVLTF. The rearrangement links TRBV5-1 to TRBJ2-6; 8 bases agree with TRBD1. The CDR3 runs to 16 residues. Trimming cost V 3 bases and J 0 bases; bases outside gene matches: 2. Looked up from germline, CDR1 is SGHRS and CDR2 is YFSETQ.

This chain links TRBV28 with TRBJ2-7; 8 bases are a match to TRBD1. The CDR3 runs 14 residues. Per germline, CDR1 MDHEN and CDR2 SYDVKM. The trim removed 6 bases at V and 7 bases at J, leaving 11 bases unmatched. CDR3 in amino acids: CASRPGGARWEQYF. The CDR3 DNA reads as TGTGCCAGCAGACCAGGGGGCGCGAGATGGGAGCAGTACTTC.

This clonotype was picked up a small number of times. CDR3 in DNA: TGCGCCAGCAGCTCCTTGGACCGCGCGGATACGCAGTATTTT. It specifies CASSSLDRADTQYF. This chain joins TRBV4-3 and TRBJ2-3; D is uncertain. V was clipped by 5 bases and J by 6 bases, with 15 bases between them. The CDR3 is 14 residues long. The germline CDR1 and CDR2 sequences are LGHNA and YSLEER.

The chain couples TRBV29-1 to TRBJ2-1; possibly TRBD1 for D (6 bases). The germline V gene encodes CDR1 SQVTM and CDR2 ANQGSEA. The V end was cut by 0 bases, the J end by 2 bases, with 14 bases between. The CDR3 runs 16 residues. CDR3 in amino acids: CSVEDLPGVPYNEQFF. The DNA of the CDR3 is TGCAGCGTTGAAGATCTTCCAGGGGTCCCCTACAATGAGCAGTTCTTC.

The chain joins TRBV10-3 to TRBJ1-5; the match to TRBD1 covers 9 bases. This CDR3 is built from 16 residues. Germline CDR1 ENHRY, CDR2 SYGVKD. V lost 0 bases, J lost 6 bases, and 6 bases stayed unmatched. The CDR3 coding sequence is TGTGCCATCAGTGAGTCGGGGACAGGGAGTAGTCAGCCCCAGCATTTT. Protein: CAISESGTGSSQPQHF.

The J gene is TRBJ2-7, the V gene TRBV29-1; 8 positions match TRBD1. J gave up 2 bases and V 6 bases, and 6 bases lay outside the gene matches. The germline V gene encodes CDR1 SQVTM and CDR2 ANQGSEA. The CDR3 has 13 amino acids. For the CDR3, the DNA is TGCAGCGTGACCCCGGGACAGGCCTACGAGCAGTACTTC. It is translated as CSVTPGQAYEQYF.

The chain has TRBV7-8 and TRBJ2-1, with 9 positions matching TRBD2. CDR1 and CDR2 (germline): SGHVS, FQNEAQ. V lost 5 bases and J lost 7; bases outside the gene matches: 9. The CDR3 loop spans 15 amino acids. The CDR3 loop reads CASSPGAGGPNEQFF. The CDR3 DNA is TGTGCCAGCAGCCCTGGGGCGGGGGGGCCGAATGAGCAGTTCTTC.

This clonotype was counted only a few times. The rearrangement uses TRBV5-1 and TRBJ2-1; 8 bases align to TRBD2. This CDR3 has 15 residues. V gave up 0 bases and J gave up 5 bases; unmatched junction bases: 4. Germline CDR1 and CDR2: SGHRS and YFSETQ. CDR3 nucleotides: TGCGCCAGCAGCTTGGCCGGGGGGGGGAACAATGAGCAGTTCTTC. Translating gives CASSLAGGGNNEQFF.

This clonotype was picked up a small number of times. V usage is TRBV4-1 and J usage is TRBJ2-7; D is ambiguous. This CDR3 has 14 amino acids. V was trimmed by 1 base and J by 3 bases, leaving 10 bases between them. Germline assignment: CDR1 MGHRA and CDR2 YSYEKL. This chain's CDR3 is CASSQVHSVYEQYF. As DNA, the CDR3 is TGCGCCAGCAGCCAAGTTCACAGTGTCTACGAGCAGTACTTC.

The chain uses TRBV5-1 and TRBJ2-7, with 7 bases that match TRBD2. Trimming at V came to 0 bases and at J to 1 base, leaving 7 bases not matched to a gene. The CDR3 loop spans 16 amino acids. In germline, CDR1 is SGHRS, CDR2 YFSETQ. CDR3 in amino acids: CASSLGEGAISYEQYF. DNA of the CDR3: TGCGCCAGCAGCTTGGGGGAGGGCGCAATTTCCTACGAGCAGTACTTC.

This clonotype has just a few counts. The V call is TRBV5-1, the J call TRBJ1-4, with 9 bases lining up with TRBD1. This CDR3 contains 16 residues. V dropped 0 bases and J dropped 4; count of bases not matched to a gene: 4. Germline V lookup: CDR1 SGHRS, CDR2 YFSETQ. The CDR3 here is CASSLGQGVLNEKLFF. In nucleotides, the CDR3 is TGCGCCAGCAGCTTGGGACAGGGGGTGCTTAATGAAAAACTGTTTTTT.

This clonotype was picked up a small number of times. This rearrangement joins TRBV4-1 to TRBJ2-2; possibly TRBD2 for D (6 bases). This CDR3 contains 19 residues. V lost 3 bases and J lost 2, with 22 bases in between. Germline loops: CDR1 MGHRA, CDR2 YSYEKL. The CDR3 nucleotides are TGCGCCAGCAGCCACATGGGCATTGCGGGGCCAGGCAACACCGGGGAGCTGTTTTTT. This encodes CASSHMGIAGPGNTGELFF.

This clonotype was counted only a few times. This sequence joins TRBV6-5 and TRBJ2-7; perhaps TRBD1 as D (5 bases). Germline V gene data show CDR1 as MNHEY and CDR2 as SVGAGI. This CDR3 comprises 15 residues. V was trimmed by 1 base and J by 8 bases, leaving 18 bases between them. CDR3 amino acids: CASSYWLGEETKQYF. The CDR3 region has the DNA TGTGCCAGCAGTTACTGGTTAGGGGAAGAAACCAAGCAGTACTTC.

This clonotype appeared a few times. The DNA of the CDR3 is TGCGCCAGCAGTCCCCCCCGGACAGCGAGAAACACCGGGGAGCTGTTTTTT. It encodes CASSPPRTARNTGELFF. This chain connects TRBV5-1 to TRBJ2-2; possibly TRBD1 for D (6 bases). CDR3 size: 17 residues. Germline CDR1 SGHRS, CDR2 YFSETQ. Deletions cut 5 bases from V and 2 bases from J, with 19 bases between.

This clonotype was counted between two and nine times. V gene TRBV5-5 combines with J gene TRBJ2-5; 7 positions match TRBD1. This CDR3 region has 14 residues. J lost 3 bases, V lost 2 bases, and 4 bases had no gene match. CDR1 and CDR2 from the germline V gene are SGHKS and YYEKEE (reference sequence). This CDR3 is CASSFATGKETQYF. For the CDR3, the DNA is TGTGCCAGCAGCTTTGCGACAGGGAAAGAGACCCAGTACTTC.

The chain couples TRBV5-1 to TRBJ1-3; perhaps TRBD1 as D (5 bases). The CDR3 runs 17 residues. V shed 1 base and J shed 0 bases, with 14 bases lying between them. Looked up from germline, CDR1 is SGHRS and CDR2 is YFSETQ. Here the CDR3 DNA reads TGCGCCAGCAGCTTGAGCCCCCTGACAGACTCTGGAAACACCATATATTTT. Encoded protein: CASSLSPLTDSGNTIYF. Drawing the rest from reference TRBV5-1 and TRBJ1-3, the complete variable domain is KAGVTQTPRYLIKTRGQQVTLSCSPISGHRSVSWYQQTPGQGLQFLFEYFSETQRNKGNFPGRFSGRQFSNSRSEMNVSTLELGDSALYLCASSLSPLTDSGNTIYFGEGSWLTVV.

This clonotype was counted between two and nine times. V is TRBV20-1 and J is TRBJ1-2, with 8 bases identical to TRBD1. CDR3 length equals 14 residues. The germline V gene encodes CDR1 DFQATT and CDR2 SNEGSKA (reference sequence). V lost 6 bases to trimming and J lost 4 bases; unmatched junction nucleotides: 10. Written as DNA, the CDR3 is TGCAGTGCCGAAGGGACAGGAGGCACCTATGGCTACACCTTC. Residues: CSAEGTGGTYGYTF.

V gene TRBV10-3 combines with J gene TRBJ2-7; 8 bases map to TRBD1. Germline trimming cut 6 bases from V and 0 bases from J; bases unmatched to any gene: 10. Germline loops: CDR1 ENHRY, CDR2 SYGVKD. The CDR3 is made up of 16 amino acids. The CDR3 is CAISSGQVSRSYEQYF. The CDR3 DNA follows: TGTGCCATCAGCTCGGGACAGGTCTCTCGCTCCTACGAGCAGTACTTC.

This clonotype came up a few times. The chain has TRBV20-1 and TRBJ2-1, with TRBD2 matching over 14 bases. Trimming took 3 bases from V and 2 from J; bases not matched to a gene: 9. CDR3 length: 18 amino acids. Germline V CDR1 and CDR2: DFQATT, SNEGSKA (reference sequence). The CDR3 reads CSASTGLAGGHPYNEQFF. CDR3 nucleotides: TGCAGTGCTAGCACCGGACTAGCGGGGGGCCACCCCTACAATGAGCAGTTCTTC.

This clonotype was recorded a few times. The chain joins TRBV6-5 to TRBJ1-5; TRBD1 might be the D (6 bases). Germline loops: CDR1 MNHEY, CDR2 SVGAGI. The CDR3 loop spans 13 amino acids. Trimming left V 2 bases short and J 4 bases short, with 6 bases between. The CDR3 DNA reads as TGTGCCAGCAGTTACGGACAGAATCAGCCCCAGCATTTT. It translates to CASSYGQNQPQHF.